The T cell receptor (beta chain) described here comes from a study of blood T cell repertoires in COVID-19 (dated by TCRdb to between 2020 and 2021). Broadly, across the study: Samples covering the acute and convalescent phases of COVID-19 were provided by collaborators in the United States, Italy and Spain. The material from the prospective study consisted of cDNA or gDNA derived from T cells, B-cell-depleted T cells, or PBMCs. Subjects who had been exposed to COVID-19, were actively infected with it, or had recovered from it provided the deeply sampled blood TCRbeta repertoires that made up the dataset. The repertoires were released in a freely available public database intended as a resource for research on the immune response to SARS-CoV-2. The samples were drawn from two sources: the first 160 participants of the ongoing ImmuneRACE study, and fewer than 1,500 subjects contributed by 6 global collaborators. The sample metadata nearly always contained a de-identified subject ID, COVID-19 status, age in years and sex. Where available, HLA class I and class II types were taken from metadata supplied by the sample provider and were not determined by assay-based typing.

There are 14 amino acids in the CDR3, from cysteine to phenylalanine inclusive. Just CDR3 DNA is preserved here, 42 bases in frame from base 1. CDR1 and CDR2 were assigned from the germline V gene (reference sequence) as LNHDA and SQIVND. The V and J ends are trimmed by 5 bases and 8 bases, leaving 18 bases between them. TCRbeta CDR3 regions were amplified from genomic DNA using the immunoSEQ Assay, a bias-controlled multiplex PCR. The authors' pipeline ran thus. Nucleated cell counts per sample were estimated from amplification of reference gene primers within the assay. To quantify the absolute abundance of each unique TCRbeta CDR3 rearrangement, sequence reads were collapsed and filtered. For each sample, productive Simpson clonality was calculated as the square root of Simpson's diversity index across productive rearrangements. TCRdb stores this immuneACCESS table with in-frame sequences only. Part of the clones is absent; in the studies checked, under half of the shortfall reflects unresolved V genes, and no reason is known for the rest. V and J calls and clone size are copied from that table; D and trimming were computed from the DNA. The sample profile shows around 150,000 clones; 85% of them were found once. The ten largest clonotypes hold roughly 1% of the sample.

Results the study describes overall, beyond this receptor: The quantity of clinical and demographic metadata differed by source and by participant and was supplied without curation.

Remarks on this clone: Its specific antigen is unknown. Nothing much larger sits one base from this clone, and base qualities are not available.

The collaborating institutions used their own protocols to collect whole blood in K2EDTA tubes. Collaborator samples were shipped for TCRbeta analysis as frozen whole blood, isolated PBMCs, or DNA extracted from either sample type. In this chain, TRBV19 is recombined with TRBJ1-1; the D gene lacks a confident call. This sequence originates from a man aged 35 to 55 with acute or convalescent COVID-19. The material sequenced was peripheral blood. The DNA sequence reads TGTGCCAGTAGTTCTTATTACGACTCACGAGAAGCTTTCTTT. The translation is CASSSYYDSREAFF.